These 15 T cell receptor beta chains share one sample of origin, sequenced in a study of blood T cell repertoires in COVID-19. Measured with immunoSEQ multiplex PCR; TCRdb has only the in-frame clones, and not every one. Counted here are hundreds of thousands of clones, 89% occurring once; the ten biggest clones make up approximately 9.8%. Specimen: PBMCs or T cells enriched from blood (not recorded which). The receptors shown here come from a woman in her thirties or forties who had recovered from COVID-19.

The chain employs TRBV7-9 and TRBJ1-6, with D unresolved. Trimming left V 3 bases short and J 0 bases short, with 6 bases between. Looked up from germline, CDR1 is SEHNR and CDR2 is FQNEAQ (reference sequence). This CDR3 region has 15 residues. The CDR3 here is CASSFASSYNSPLHF. CDR3 sequence (DNA): TGTGCCAGCAGCTTCGCGAGCTCCTATAATTCACCCCTCCACTTT.

The V gene is TRBV2, the J gene TRBJ2-3, with 11 bases fitting TRBD2. The CDR3 is 17 residues long. Germline CDR1 and CDR2: SNHLY and FYNNEI. The junction had 9 bases not matched to a gene; V was cut back by 5 bases and J by 2 bases. Here the CDR3 reads CASSTSPLAGDTDTQYF. For the CDR3, the DNA is TGTGCCAGCAGTACCTCTCCACTAGCGGGAGACACAGATACGCAGTATTTT.

The count of this clone is one. This chain's CDR3 is CASSLELAGNYGYTF. The CDR3 DNA reads TGTGCCAGCAGCTTAGAGTTGGCCGGGAACTATGGCTACACCTTC. The V gene is TRBV7-2, the J gene TRBJ1-2; D remains ambiguous. Trimming pared 1 base from V and 2 bases from J, leaving 11 bases between. The CDR3 length is 15 residues. Germline CDR1 and CDR2: SGHTA and FQGNSA.

The chain links TRBV9 to TRBJ2-2; 7 positions match TRBD2. Germline V gene data show CDR1 as SGDLS and CDR2 as YYNGEE. With V trimmed by 1 base and J by 0 bases, 21 bases remained unmatched. The CDR3 length is 22 residues. CDR3 amino acids: CASSVNAGVAASGVPNTGELFF. Here the CDR3 DNA reads TGTGCCAGCAGCGTAAATGCGGGGGTGGCGGCTAGCGGAGTTCCGAACACCGGGGAGCTGTTTTTT.

The gene calls are TRBV7-9 and TRBJ1-1, with TRBD1 as a possible D gene (6 bases). Trimming took off 8 bases at V and 2 bases at J, with 12 bases between the two ends. The CDR3 is 13 amino acids. Germline V gene sequence: CDR1 SEHNR, CDR2 FQNEAQ (reference sequence). The CDR3 region has the DNA TGTGCCAGCGGGGAACAGGGAAACACTGAAGCTTTCTTT. It encodes CASGEQGNTEAFF.

The chain uses TRBV7-2 and TRBJ1-2; no definite D call. This CDR3 contains 15 residues. Germline V gene lookup returns CDR1 SGHTA and CDR2 FQGNSA. Between the trimmed V and J ends, which lost 3 bases and 4 bases, there was a span of 15 bases. CDR3 nucleotide sequence: TGTGCCAGCAGCTTTAACGCCGAGTCTGGCTATGGCTACACCTTC. Protein sequence: CASSFNAESGYGYTF. The whole variable domain, remainder taken from reference TRBV7-2 and TRBJ1-2, is GAGVSQSPSNKVTEKGKDVELRCDPISGHTALYWYRQSLGQGLEFLIYFQGNSAPDKSGLPSDRFSAERTGGSVSTLTIQRTQQEDSAVYLCASSFNAESGYGYTFGSGTRLTVV.

The J gene is TRBJ1-2, the V gene TRBV30, with D possibly matching TRBD1 (6 bases). The germline CDR1 and CDR2 sequences are GTSNPN and SVGIG (reference sequence). Trimming took 2 bases from V and 0 from J, leaving 10 bases between them. There are 14 residues in the CDR3. CDR3 sequence reads: CAWSLGDTNYGYTF. Written as DNA, the CDR3 is TGTGCCTGGAGTTTGGGGGACACTAACTATGGCTACACCTTC.

The chain has TRBV24-1 and TRBJ1-4, with a weak D call TRBD1 (6 bases). The V gene lost 6 bases and the J gene lost 4 bases, with 11 bases spanning the gap. CDR1 and CDR2 (germline): KGHDR, SFDVKD. The CDR3 loop spans 14 amino acids. In DNA, the CDR3 is TGTGCCACCAGTACCGGGACATTTAATGAAAAACTGTTTTTT. Translated: CATSTGTFNEKLFF.

The chain combines TRBV13 with TRBJ2-1; maybe TRBD2 (5 bases). The CDR3 covers 14 residues. The germline V gene has CDR1 PRHDT and CDR2 FYEKMQ (reference sequence). V was clipped by 5 bases and J by 5 bases, with 13 bases between them. CDR3 sequence (DNA): TGTGCCAGCAGCCCCCCCCACGGGGACAATGAGCAGTTCTTC. Its translation is CASSPPHGDNEQFF.

The V gene is TRBV18, the J gene TRBJ2-7; unclear D gene. This CDR3 comprises 13 residues. Germline loops: CDR1 KGHSH, CDR2 LQKENI. Trimming pared 3 bases from V and 5 bases from J, leaving 11 bases between. The CDR3 DNA reads TGTGCCAGCTCACCTGGGTTAGGAGACGAGCAGTACTTC. It codes for CASSPGLGDEQYF.

This sequence joins TRBV7-9 and TRBJ2-1, with 12 bases lining up with TRBD2. The V gene end was trimmed by 5 bases and the J gene end by 7 bases; junction bases not matched to a gene: 9. Germline CDR1 SEHNR, CDR2 FQNEAQ (reference sequence). The CDR3 has 16 amino acids. As DNA, the CDR3 is TGTGCCAGCAGCCTGCTAGCGGGGGGGCGGTTGAATGAGCAGTTCTTC. It codes for CASSLLAGGRLNEQFF.

The V and J genes are TRBV28 and TRBJ1-6; 9 positions agree with TRBD1. This CDR3 region has 14 residues. CDR1 MDHEN and CDR2 SYDVKM come from the germline V gene. Unmatched junction bases numbered 3, after V lost 5 bases and J lost 7 bases. CDR3 region: CASSVGQGNSPLHF. CDR3 DNA sequence: TGTGCCAGCAGTGTCGGACAGGGGAATTCACCCCTCCACTTT.

V gene TRBV30 combines with J gene TRBJ2-7; maybe TRBD2 (5 bases). Germline values: CDR1 GTSNPN, CDR2 SVGIG (reference sequence). The CDR3 totals 10 residues. The V end lost 6 bases, the J end lost 4 bases, and 7 bases lay between the germline ends. The CDR3 is CACGEYEQYF. Written as DNA, the CDR3 is TGTGCCTGTGGGGAGTACGAGCAGTACTTC.

The genes are TRBV11-2 and TRBJ2-5; 11 bases agree with TRBD2. The CDR3 length is 14 residues. The ends lost 1 base at V and 5 bases at J; junction bases unmatched: 0. The V gene's germline CDR1 is SGHAT and CDR2 FQNNGV. The CDR3 loop is CASSLGLAGETQYF. The CDR3 DNA is TGTGCCAGCAGCTTAGGACTAGCGGGGGAGACCCAGTACTTC.

This clone turned up a few times. The chain links TRBV7-9 to TRBJ1-6; 8 nucleotides align to TRBD1. Germline V CDR1 and CDR2: SEHNR, FQNEAQ (reference sequence). The CDR3 is 13 amino acids. Trimming cost V 5 bases and J 10 bases; bases outside gene matches: 4. The CDR3 DNA sequence: TGTGCCAGCAGCCGACAGGGGAAATCACCCCTCCACTTT. This translates into CASSRQGKSPLHF.